This TCR beta chain was recovered during a study of monozygotic twins with inflammatory bowel disease. Both TCRalpha and TCRbeta cDNA were subjected to two nested PCRs lasting roughly 16 and 10 cycles. TCRdb re-analyzed the 5' RACE reads; it lists each CDR3 protein once, without DNA. This sample's table reports about 210,000 distinct CDR3 sequences. The study, taken as a whole, reports: Healthy co-twins, by inverse Simpson, had higher TCRbeta diversity than their siblings with IBD.

Note on this clonotype: Its specificity is unknown.

Source material: blood. The TCR was taken from a human donor with ulcerative colitis or Crohn's disease, or a healthy co-twin of an affected twin (not recorded which).

CDR3 region: CASSQDLRAGGSNEQFF. The rearrangement uses TRBV4-2 and TRBJ2-1; TCRdb calls TRBD2, which cannot be checked without DNA. The CDR3 sequence is 17 residues long. Per germline, CDR1 LGHNA and CDR2 YNFKEQ.